A single sample is the source of the 23 T cell receptor beta chains below, sequenced in a study of blood T cell repertoires in COVID-19. Profiled with immunoSEQ multiplex PCR; TCRdb holds only in-frame clones, not every one. Found here are 150,000 to 200,000 clones, more than 70% of them singletons; the top ten hold roughly 2.6%. The specimen sequenced was peripheral blood. These receptors were obtained from a man aged 35-49 years with active or convalescent COVID-19.

This rearrangement joins TRBV3-1 (or the pseudogene TRBV3-2) to TRBJ1-1; no firm D call. V gave up 1 base and J gave up 6 bases, with 9 bases separating them. This CDR3 contains 13 residues. Looked up from germline, CDR1 is LGHDT and CDR2 is YNNKEL (reference sequence). CDR3 residues: CASSQVPTAEAFF. The DNA of the CDR3 is TGTGCCAGCAGCCAAGTTCCCACGGCTGAAGCTTTCTTT.

This sequence joins TRBV9 and TRBJ2-2; TRBD2 agrees at 8 bases. Germline V gene data show CDR1 as SGDLS and CDR2 as YYNGEE. The CDR3 runs to 17 residues. V lost 5 bases and J lost 4; bases outside the gene matches: 13. The CDR3 reads CASRTGLGGGRTGELFF. CDR3 DNA sequence: TGTGCCAGCAGAACGGGACTAGGTGGAGGCCGCACCGGGGAGCTGTTTTTT.

The gene calls are TRBV19 and TRBJ1-2, with D perhaps matching TRBD1 (5 bases). V lost 6 bases to trimming and J lost 0 bases, with 17 bases between them. The CDR3 is 16 residues long. Germline-derived CDR1 and CDR2 are LNHDA and SQIVND (reference sequence). The CDR3 nucleotides read TGTGCCAGTAGACGGACAACGAAAATACCTAACTATGGCTACACCTTC. This translates into CASRRTTKIPNYGYTF.

This chain links TRBV7-2 with TRBJ2-3; D is uncertain. CDR3 length: 13 amino acids. V shed 3 bases and J shed 6 bases, with 10 bases lying between them. Germline-derived CDR1 and CDR2 are SGHTA and FQGNSA. CDR3 amino acids: CASSLVSLDTQYF. The CDR3 DNA sequence: TGTGCCAGCAGCTTGGTCAGTCTGGATACGCAGTATTTT. The variable domain in full, completed from reference TRBV7-2 and TRBJ2-3, reads GAGVSQSPSNKVTEKGKDVELRCDPISGHTALYWYRQSLGQGLEFLIYFQGNSAPDKSGLPSDRFSAERTGGSVSTLTIQRTQQEDSAVYLCASSLVSLDTQYFGPGTRLTVL.

This chain joins TRBV5-1 and TRBJ1-1; 8 nucleotides agree with TRBD1. V was clipped by 4 bases and J by 11 bases; unmatched bases: 7. The CDR3 runs 12 residues. Germline assignment: CDR1 SGHRS and CDR2 YFSETQ. Here the CDR3 reads CASSRTGFGAFF. CDR3 DNA: TGCGCCAGCAGCCGGACAGGGTTTGGTGCTTTCTTT.

This sequence joins TRBV7-9 and TRBJ2-2; weak D call: TRBD2 (6 bases). Trimming stripped 5 bases from V and 5 bases from J, with 12 bases between. Germline V lookup: CDR1 SEHNR, CDR2 FQNEAQ (reference sequence). CDR3 size: 14 residues. CDR3 protein: CASSASGGTGELFF. CDR3 in DNA: TGTGCCAGCAGCGCCTCTGGGGGGACCGGGGAGCTGTTTTTT.

This clone was seen only a few times. The chain couples TRBV7-2 to TRBJ1-1, with D possibly matching TRBD1 (5 bases). The CDR3 totals 16 residues. Germline CDR1 and CDR2: SGHTA and FQGNSA. V lost 1 base and J 0 bases, leaving 12 bases between the germline ends. The CDR3: CASSLGGTSMNTEAFF. CDR3 DNA: TGTGCCAGCAGCTTAGGGGGCACCTCCATGAACACTGAAGCTTTCTTT.

The chain recombines TRBV5-4 with TRBJ2-1; TRBD1 matches 9 bases. Germline CDR1 is SGHNT and CDR2 is YYREEE (reference sequence). V was clipped by 3 bases and J by 7 bases; unmatched bases: 11. The CDR3 length is 16 residues. The CDR3, as DNA: TGTGCCAGCAGCTCACCGCCGGGACAGGGTGGTAATGAGCAGTTCTTC. This encodes CASSSPPGQGGNEQFF. The entire variable domain, with the rest obtained from reference TRBV5-4 and TRBJ2-1, is as follows: ETGVTQSPTHLIKTRGQQVTLRCSSQSGHNTVSWYQQALGQGPQFIFQYYREEENGRGNFPPRFSGLQFPNYSSELNVNALELDDSALYLCASSSPPGQGGNEQFFGPGTRLTVL.

The chain is built from TRBV19 and TRBJ1-1; 7 bases map to TRBD1. The CDR3 spans 13 residues. Germline V lookup: CDR1 LNHDA, CDR2 SQIVND (reference sequence). The junction had 0 bases not matched to a gene; V was cut back by 4 bases and J by 1 base. The CDR3 reads CASSTGGNTEAFF. The CDR3 DNA sequence: TGTGCCAGTAGTACAGGGGGGAACACTGAAGCTTTCTTT.

This rearrangement joins TRBV6-5 to TRBJ2-5, with TRBD1 as a possible D gene (5 bases). The CDR3 consists of 15 residues. With 5 bases removed from V and 5 bases from J, the gap between germline ends came to 18 bases. The germline CDR1 and CDR2 sequences are MNHEY and SVGAGI. CDR3 sequence reads: CASSRPNRGRETQYF. For the CDR3, the DNA is TGTGCCAGCAGTAGACCTAATAGGGGTAGGGAGACCCAGTACTTC.

The J gene is TRBJ2-7, the V gene TRBV6-2 or TRBV6-3; TRBD1 agrees at 7 bases. Trimming removed 2 bases from V and 6 bases from J; junction bases left unmatched: 4. The CDR3 contains 13 residues. CDR1 MNHEY and CDR2 SVGEGT come from the germline V gene. The CDR3 spells CASSYTGVGEQYF. CDR3 DNA: TGTGCCAGCAGTTACACAGGGGTGGGCGAGCAGTACTTC.

This clone was seen just once. The chain has TRBV4-3 and TRBJ2-1; maybe TRBD1 (5 bases). Germline V gene lookup returns CDR1 LGHNA and CDR2 YSLEER. The CDR3 extends over 17 amino acids. V lost 2 bases to trimming and J lost 6 bases, with 20 bases between them. DNA of the CDR3: TGCGCCAGCAGCCAAATGAGGCAGGGTCGTTCCGGCAATGAGCAGTTCTTC. It encodes CASSQMRQGRSGNEQFF.

As regards this clone: The junction departs from germline at one end; a sequencing error may be responsible. This chain connects TRBV12-5 to TRBJ2-5, with D perhaps matching TRBD2 (6 bases). The CDR3 covers 16 residues. CDR1 and CDR2 from the germline V gene are LGHNT and FRNRAP. The CDR3 is CASGLAGTGEPETQYF. The CDR3 bases are TGTGCTAGTGGTTTGGCGGGAACGGGAGAGCCGGAGACTCAGTACTTC.

With respect to this clone: Other nucleotide sequences in the sample specify the same CDR3. The chain couples TRBV19 to TRBJ2-1; the D gene is possibly TRBD1 (5 bases). Deletions cut 2 bases from V and 0 bases from J, with 11 bases between. Germline V gene sequence: CDR1 LNHDA, CDR2 SQIVND (reference sequence). The CDR3 extends over 16 amino acids. CDR3 region: CASSILAGSSYNEQFF. The CDR3 DNA follows: TGTGCCAGTAGTATACTCGCAGGGTCCTCCTACAATGAGCAGTTCTTC.

This clone appeared once. The chain employs TRBV21-1 and TRBJ2-3; the DNA was not compared with TRBD1, the D call given in the table. TRBV21-1 is shown as a pseudogene. The CDR3 extends over 20 amino acids. The CDR3 DNA follows: TGTGCCAGCAGCAGTAGCACGGGACAGCCAAACCGGCCTAAAACAGATACGCAGTATTTT. This translates into CASSSSTGQPNRPKTDTQYF.

V and J are TRBV2 and TRBJ1-6; perhaps TRBD1 as D (6 bases). Trimming removed 8 bases at V and 3 bases at J, with 8 bases between. The CDR3 runs 13 residues. CDR1 and CDR2 (germline): SNHLY, FYNNEI. CDR3 DNA: TGTGCCAGCCGGACAGACTATAATTCACCCCTCCACTTT. Amino acid sequence: CASRTDYNSPLHF.

This sequence joins TRBV4-3 and TRBJ2-3; D remains unclear. The CDR3 length is 16 residues. V shed 0 bases and J shed 2 bases, with 12 bases lying between them. CDR1 is LGHNA and CDR2 is YSLEER in the germline V gene. The CDR3 nucleotides are TGCGCCAGCAGCCAAGAGACTCTGCGTCTCACAGATACGCAGTATTTT. It specifies CASSQETLRLTDTQYF.

This clone has just one count. This chain uses TRBV28 with TRBJ1-4; maybe TRBD1 (5 bases). Trimming cost V 4 bases and J 4 bases, with 16 bases left between them. Germline lookup yields CDR1 MDHEN and CDR2 SYDVKM. The CDR3 spans 16 residues. In DNA, the CDR3 is TGTGCCAGCAGTTCCTACACCGGAGGGGTTAATGAAAAACTGTTTTTT. Translating gives CASSSYTGGVNEKLFF.

This chain connects TRBV3-1 (or the pseudogene TRBV3-2) to TRBJ2-1; no definite D call. The V end was cut by 1 base, the J end by 2 bases, with 12 bases between. CDR3 length: 16 residues. Per germline, CDR1 LGHDT and CDR2 YNNKEL (reference sequence). The CDR3 sequence: CASSQGSGHAYNEQFF. The CDR3 DNA is TGTGCCAGCAGCCAAGGCTCCGGTCACGCCTACAATGAGCAGTTCTTC.

The chain joins TRBV30 to TRBJ1-2; the D is unclear. Per the germline V gene, CDR1 is GTSNPN and CDR2 is SVGIG (reference sequence). The CDR3 covers 11 residues. Trimming took 4 bases from V and 4 from J, leaving 7 bases between them. CDR3 sequence reads: CAWTGSYGYTF. The CDR3 DNA is TGTGCCTGGACGGGTAGCTATGGCTACACCTTC. The full variable domain, its missing parts supplied by reference TRBV30 and TRBJ1-2, is SQTIHQWPATLVQPVGSPLSLECTVEGTSNPNLYWYRQAAGRGLQLLFYSVGIGQISSEVPQNLSASRPQDRQFILSSKKLLLSDSGFYLCAWTGSYGYTFGSGTRLTVV.

Comments on this clone: An end of the junction differs from the germline gene, which may be a read error. This chain uses TRBV12-3 or TRBV12-4 with TRBJ2-7, with 7 bases lining up with TRBD1. The CDR3 has 12 amino acids. The CDR3 DNA is TGTGCCAGCGGTACGGTTGGGACAGACCCCCTGTTC. It specifies CASGTVGTDPLF.

This chain connects TRBV3-1 (or the pseudogene TRBV3-2) to TRBJ1-5; unclear D gene. Germline V CDR1 and CDR2: LGHDT, YNNKEL (reference sequence). V was cut by 3 bases and J by 2 bases, with 5 bases left in between. There are 13 residues in the CDR3. In nucleotides, the CDR3 is TGTGCCAGCAGCCAGGGAGGCAATCAGCCCCAGCATTTT. It is translated as CASSQGGNQPQHF.

V and J are TRBV15 and TRBJ1-6, with 8 positions matching TRBD1. CDR1 and CDR2 from the germline V gene are LNHNV and YYDKDF (reference sequence). The CDR3 is 16 amino acids. V was clipped by 0 bases and J by 7 bases; unmatched bases: 5. CDR3 protein: CATSRDLDRGNSPLHF. The DNA of the CDR3 is TGTGCCACCAGCAGAGATTTAGACAGGGGAAATTCACCCCTCCACTTT.